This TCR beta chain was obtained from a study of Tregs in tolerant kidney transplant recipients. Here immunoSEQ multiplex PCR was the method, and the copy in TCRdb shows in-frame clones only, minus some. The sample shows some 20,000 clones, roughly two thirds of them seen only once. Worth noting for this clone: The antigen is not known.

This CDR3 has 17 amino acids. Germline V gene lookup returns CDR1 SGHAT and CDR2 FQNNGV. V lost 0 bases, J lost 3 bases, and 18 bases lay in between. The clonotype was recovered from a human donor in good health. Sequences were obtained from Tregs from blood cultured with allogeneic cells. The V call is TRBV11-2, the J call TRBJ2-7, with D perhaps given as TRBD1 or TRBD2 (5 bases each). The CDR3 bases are TGTGCCAGCAGCTTAGAACTACTCCCAAGGGGAGTCTACGAGCAGTACTTC. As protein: CASSLELLPRGVYEQYF.